The entry that follows covers one T cell receptor (beta chain) sequence. It may be a read error: a sequence one base away is much more abundant. These data are taken from a study of read filtering for tumor transcriptome and immune sequencing. The library was built from 400 to 500 ng RNA with molecular barcoded adaptors for alpha/delta and beta/gamma chains. TCRdb fed the reads into MiXCR, producing one record per CDR3 protein. In the table there are around 50,000 distinct CDR3 sequences, 9% to 15% of which are singletons. The CDR3 runs 13 residues. Deletions cut 10 bases from V and 6 bases from J, with 15 bases between. CDR1 is MNHNS, CDR2 SASEGT, per germline. At the time of active disease, bone marrow was collected from every patient.

The specimen sequenced was a population of CD138-negative cells sorted from bone marrow. This chain joins TRBV6-1 and TRBJ2-2; D might be TRBD2 (6 bases). The TCR comes from a donor over 35 with multiple myeloma. The CDR3 DNA reads as TGTGCCAACTGGCGGGGAGCATCCGGGGAGCTGTTTTTT. This translates into CANWRGASGELFF.